This T cell receptor (beta chain) was documented in a study of blood T cell repertoires in COVID-19. Study-level background: Spain, Italy and the United States supplied samples that represented acute and convalescent COVID-19. Sources were T cells, B-cell-depleted T cells, or PBMCs; the material itself was cDNA or gDNA.

This CDR3 has 17 amino acids. Germline V gene lookup returns CDR1 SQVTM and CDR2 ANQGSEA. V lost 1 base, J lost 3 bases, and 19 bases lay in between. Original handling: Amplification from reference gene primers served as the basis for estimated nucleated cell counts. Assay: immunoSEQ multiplex PCR; the TCRdb copy retains only in-frame clones and omits some. Clone size and V and J calls were adopted from that table, with D and trimming inferred from the DNA. The sample records 110,000 to 150,000 clones, almost 80% being singletons. Sequencing input: peripheral blood. The receptor was isolated from a man aged 45 to 65 with active or convalescent COVID-19. The genes are TRBV29-1 and TRBJ2-1, with D tentatively TRBD1 (6 bases). CDR3 loop: CSVEGDMGQGHYNEQFF. CDR3 coding DNA: TGCAGCGTTGAAGGAGATATGGGGCAGGGGCACTACAATGAGCAGTTCTTC.